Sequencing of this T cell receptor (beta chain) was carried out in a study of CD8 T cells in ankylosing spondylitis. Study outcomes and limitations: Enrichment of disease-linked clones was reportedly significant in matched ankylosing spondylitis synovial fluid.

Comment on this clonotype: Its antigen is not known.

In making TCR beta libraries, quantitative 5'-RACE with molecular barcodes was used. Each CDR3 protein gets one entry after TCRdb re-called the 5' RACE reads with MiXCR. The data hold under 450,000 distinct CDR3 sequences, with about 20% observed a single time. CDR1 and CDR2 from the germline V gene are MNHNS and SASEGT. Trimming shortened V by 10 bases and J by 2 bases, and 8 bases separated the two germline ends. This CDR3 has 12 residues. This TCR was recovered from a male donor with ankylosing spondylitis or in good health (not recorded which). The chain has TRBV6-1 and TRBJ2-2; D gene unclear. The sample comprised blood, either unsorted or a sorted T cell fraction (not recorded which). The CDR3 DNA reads TGTGCCAACCAACTAAACACCGGGGAGCTGTTTTTT. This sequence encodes CANQLNTGELFF.